This TCR beta chain was sequenced in a study of shared clonotypes between healthy human individuals. Study-wide findings and caveats: It was expected that sequencing depth would affect clonotype sharing among donors.

TCRdb's copy holds only in-frame clones and misses some; the assay was immunoSEQ multiplex PCR. Of about 2.1 million clones listed, roughly 95% are singletons. This CDR3 comprises 15 residues. Germline CDR1 reads SGDLS; CDR2 reads YYNGEE. V lost 3 bases and J 5 bases, leaving 17 bases between the germline ends. CD45RO-negative, CCR7-positively selected cells formed the naive CD8 fraction, excluding terminally differentiated effector memory CD45RA+ cells. Points on this clone: The antigen remains unidentified.

V usage is TRBV9 and J usage is TRBJ1-2; possible D gene TRBD1, 5 bases. The receptor's source is a man aged 18 to 29 in good health. Some clones in this sample may be carry-over from other donors' samples. The sequenced sample consisted of naive CD8+ T cells from PBMCs. The CDR3 is CASSGPGGMGYGYTF. The CDR3 nucleotides are TGTGCCAGCAGCGGCCCCGGGGGGATGGGATATGGCTACACCTTC.